This TCR beta chain stems from a study of response to subunit inactivated influenza vaccine (dated by TCRdb to 2016 to 2018). With regard to the full study: Deep quantitative profiling of the T cell receptor repertoire was used in the study to follow responses to a trivalent subunit inactivated influenza vaccine. General study outcomes and caveats: The authors proposed that each seasonal influenza vaccination may bring in only a limited number of new T cells.

The receptor library was made with RT-PCR. TCRdb lists the instrument as Illumina HiSeq 2500. The raw public data were reprocessed by TCRdb itself: fastp quality trimming at Q25, MiXCR clonotype calling, in-frame beta chains only. One record per CDR3 amino acid sequence lists the most common genes and DNA. The sample table holds 500,000 or so distinct CDR3 sequences, of which approximately 15% were seen once. The ten largest clones add up to roughly 3.1% of the sample. Concerning this clonotype: Its specific antigen is unknown. Nothing much larger sits one base from this clone, and base qualities are not available.

Counted from cysteine to phenylalanine, this CDR3 has 14 amino acids. Only CDR3 DNA is held: 42 bases, read in frame from base 1. The germline V gene supplies CDR1 ENHRY and CDR2 SYGVKD. V is trimmed back by 8 bases and J by 2 bases, and the junction contains 4 bases that no gene match accounts for. The rearrangement joined TRBV10-3 to TRBJ2-1, with 9 bases aligning to TRBD2. Specimen: CD4+ T cells sorted from PBMCs, collected less than 30 months after vaccination. The TCR originated in a man in his fifties or sixties who received an inactivated influenza vaccine. Donor details come from another sample of the same person, matched by shared clones. Read as DNA, the sequence is TGTGCCATCGCTAGCGGGGTCCCCTACAATGAGCAGTTCTTC. It specifies CAIASGVPYNEQFF.